Listed below are T cell receptor beta chains from one sample, sequenced in a study of patients and donors after allogeneic stem cell transplantation. From the RT-PCR reads, TCRdb called clonotypes with MiXCR, one entry per CDR3 protein. The sample shows approximately 200,000 distinct CDR3 sequences, around two fifths of them seen only once. Sequenced: blood, either unsorted or a sorted T cell fraction (not recorded which). The receptors here all came from a human donor who was either an allogeneic HSCT recipient or a stem cell or donor lymphocyte infusion donor (not recorded which). It is not recorded whose cells these are; they may come from a transplant donor. Both conserved end residues are part of each CDR3. Each record gives: J gene, clone size, D gene, V gene, CDR3 protein, CDR3 DNA. The D gene is left open where the match is weak. Some rows mark clone size as missing; the rest say once, few, many or name a class of expanded clone.

TRBJ2-1 | once | . | TRBV4-2 | CASSQDWVPYNEQFF | TGTGCCAGCAGCCAAGATTGGGTGCCCTACAATGAGCAGTTCTTC
TRBJ2-7 | . | TRBD1 | TRBV6-5 | CASSRTGQGYEQYF | TGTGCCAGCAGTCGAACCGGACAGGGCTACGAGCAGTACTTC
TRBJ1-2 | . | . | TRBV14 | CASSQGRHYGYTF | TGTGCCAGCAGCCAAGGGAGACACTATGGCTACACCTTC
TRBJ1-2 | few | TRBD1 | TRBV5-1 | CASSGQGSSGNYGYTF | TGCGCCAGCAGCGGACAGGGTAGTTCGGGAAACTATGGCTACACCTTC
TRBJ2-3 | . | TRBD2 | TRBV12-3/TRBV12-4 | CASSPVRGRGDTQYF | TGTGCCAGCAGTCCCGTCCGCGGGAGGGGAGATACGCAGTATTTT
TRBJ1-2 | . | . | TRBV6-5 | CASSYGGYGYTF | TGTGCCAGCAGTTACGGGGGCTATGGCTACACCTTC
TRBJ2-1 | . | . | TRBV10-3 | CASQPAGSKYEQFF | TGTGCCAGCCAACCGGCAGGGTCCAAGTATGAGCAGTTCTTC
TRBJ1-2 | . | . | TRBV29-1 | CSVARDRYGYTF | TGCAGCGTTGCGAGGGACCGCTATGGCTACACCTTC
TRBJ1-4 | . | TRBD1 | TRBV4-1 | CASSPDRAREKLFF | TGCGCCAGCAGCCCGGACAGGGCCAGAGAAAAACTGTTTTTT
TRBJ2-3 | once | . | TRBV6-2/TRBV6-3 | CASKEGGGSPVTQYF | TGTGCCAGCAAAGAAGGCGGGGGCTCTCCAGTTACGCAGTATTTT
TRBJ2-3 | few | TRBD2 | TRBV7-2 | CASRYPGLGSHTQYF | TGTGCCAGCAGATACCCGGGACTAGGAAGTCATACGCAGTATTTT
TRBJ1-1 | few | . | TRBV9 | CASSVGPVMGAEAFF | TGTGCCAGCAGCGTAGGGCCGGTAATGGGGGCTGAAGCTTTCTTT
TRBJ2-6 | . | . | TRBV10-3 | CAISESLGSGANVLTF | TGTGCCATCAGTGAGTCGCTGGGCTCTGGGGCCAACGTCCTGACTTTC
TRBJ2-2 | . | . | TRBV12-3/TRBV12-4 | CASSNQGPGELFF | TGTGCCAGCAGCAACCAGGGGCCCGGGGAGCTGTTTTTT
TRBJ2-7 | . | . | TRBV20-1 | CSASQGRASEQYF | TGCAGTGCTAGTCAGGGCAGGGCGAGCGAGCAGTACTTC
TRBJ1-3 | . | TRBD1 | TRBV20-1 | CSARAIQGAGNTIYF | TGCAGTGCTAGAGCCATTCAGGGGGCTGGAAACACCATATATTTT
TRBJ1-2 | few | . | TRBV2 | CASSDPGDYGYTF | TGTGCCAGCAGTGACCCAGGGGACTATGGCTACACCTTC
TRBJ2-7 | . | . | TRBV5-1 | CASRDPASYEQYF | TGCGCCAGCAGGGACCCAGCGTCGTACGAGCAGTACTTC
TRBJ2-1 | few | . | TRBV24-1 | CATSGGLFDNEQFF | TGTGCCACCAGTGGGGGCCTCTTTGACAATGAGCAGTTCTTC
TRBJ1-1 | few | TRBD1 | TRBV12-3/TRBV12-4 | CASIRSGGWMNTEAFF | TGTGCCAGCATACGATCAGGGGGCTGGATGAACACTGAAGCTTTCTTT
TRBJ2-1 | few | . | TRBV15 | CATSRDARWGSSYNEQFF | TGTGCCACCAGCAGAGATGCTCGCTGGGGGAGCTCCTACAATGAGCAGTTCTTC
TRBJ2-1 | . | TRBD1 | TRBV12-3/TRBV12-4 | CASNRRTGSSWNEQFF | TGTGCCAGCAATCGACGGACAGGGTCGAGTTGGAATGAGCAGTTCTTC
TRBJ1-1 | few | . | TRBV7-9 | CASSSGWADSTEAFF | TGTGCCAGCAGCTCGGGGTGGGCGGATTCCACTGAAGCTTTCTTT
TRBJ1-5 | . | . | TRBV6-2/TRBV6-3 | CASTTGLLGKPQHF | TGTGCCAGCACCACGGGACTATTAGGGAAGCCCCAGCATTTT
TRBJ2-1 | . | . | TRBV5-6 | CASSQSMTEEQFF | TGTGCCAGCAGCCAGAGTATGACGGAAGAGCAGTTCTTC
TRBJ2-5 | . | . | TRBV5-1 | CASSLATMYQETQYF | TGCGCCAGCAGCTTGGCCACGATGTACCAAGAGACCCAGTACTTC